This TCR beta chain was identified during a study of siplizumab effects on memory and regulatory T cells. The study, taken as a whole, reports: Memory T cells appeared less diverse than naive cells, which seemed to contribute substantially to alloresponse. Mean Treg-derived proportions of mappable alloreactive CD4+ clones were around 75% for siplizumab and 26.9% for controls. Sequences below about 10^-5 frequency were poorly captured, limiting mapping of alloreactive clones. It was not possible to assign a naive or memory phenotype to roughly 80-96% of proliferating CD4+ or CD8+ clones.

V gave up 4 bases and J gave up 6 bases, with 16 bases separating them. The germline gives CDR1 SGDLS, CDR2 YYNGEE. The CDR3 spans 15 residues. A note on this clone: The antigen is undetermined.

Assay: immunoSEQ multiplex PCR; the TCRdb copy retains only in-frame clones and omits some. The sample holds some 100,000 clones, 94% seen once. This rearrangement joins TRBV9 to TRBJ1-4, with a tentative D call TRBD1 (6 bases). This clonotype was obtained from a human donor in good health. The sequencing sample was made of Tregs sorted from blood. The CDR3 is CASSFAGGPDEKLFF. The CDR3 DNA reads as TGTGCCAGCAGCTTCGCGGGGGGGCCGGATGAAAAACTGTTTTTT.